This TCR beta chain was obtained from a study of blood T cell repertoires in COVID-19. Overall study: Samples representing acute and convalescent COVID-19 were sourced from the United States, Italy and Spain. In each case, the material was cDNA or gDNA derived from T cells, B-cell-depleted T cells, or PBMCs.

Source study methods: It was from reference gene primer amplification that nucleated cell counts were estimated. The protocol was immunoSEQ multiplex PCR, while the TCRdb copy is restricted to in-frame clones and leaves out a portion. V and J calls and clone size are those listed in that table; D and trimming were worked out from the DNA. The sample gives 100,000 to 130,000 clones, less than 75% of which show up once; 1.5% to 2% is in the top ten. CDR1 is SGHTA, CDR2 FQGTGA, per germline. CDR3 length: 17 residues. Trimming left V 5 bases short and J 0 bases short, with 19 bases between. The V and J genes are TRBV7-3 and TRBJ1-1; D possibly corresponds to TRBD1 (5 bases). The source is a woman in her forties with acute or convalescent COVID-19. The sample taken for sequencing was peripheral blood. CDR3 protein: CASSPVGGGTLNTEAFF. For the CDR3, the DNA is TGTGCCAGCAGCCCCGTGGGCGGGGGAACCCTGAACACTGAAGCTTTCTTT.